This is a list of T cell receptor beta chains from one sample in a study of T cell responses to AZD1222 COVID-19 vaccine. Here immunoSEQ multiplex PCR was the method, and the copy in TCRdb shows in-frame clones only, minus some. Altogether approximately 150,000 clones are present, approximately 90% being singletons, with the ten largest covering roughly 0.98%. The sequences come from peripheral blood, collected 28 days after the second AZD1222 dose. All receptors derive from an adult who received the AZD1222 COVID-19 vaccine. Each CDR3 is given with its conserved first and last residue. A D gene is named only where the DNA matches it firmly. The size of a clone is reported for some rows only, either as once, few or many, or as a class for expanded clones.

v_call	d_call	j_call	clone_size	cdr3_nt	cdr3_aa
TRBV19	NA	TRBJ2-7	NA	TGTGCCAGTAGTATGAAACCTACAGGGTCCTACGAGCAGTACTTC	CASSMKPTGSYEQYF
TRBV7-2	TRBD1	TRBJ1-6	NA	TGTGCCAGCAGCTTAGAGTACAGGGGTTATAATTCACCCCTCCACTTT	CASSLEYRGYNSPLHF
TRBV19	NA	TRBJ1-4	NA	TGTGCCACCGCCAAACAGGGAACTAATGAAAAACTGTTTTTT	CATAKQGTNEKLFF
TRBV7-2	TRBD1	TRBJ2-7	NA	TGTGCCAGCAGCTTCACGACAGGGGCCGAGCAGTACTTC	CASSFTTGAEQYF
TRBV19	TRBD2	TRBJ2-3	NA	TGTGCCACACAAGGCGGGGGAATGGCAGATACGCAGTATTTT	CATQGGGMADTQYF
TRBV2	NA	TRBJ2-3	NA	TGTGCCGGAAGCGGGACAGATACGCAGTATTTT	CAGSGTDTQYF
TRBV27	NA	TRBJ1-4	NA	TGTGCCAGCAGTTTTAACAGGGACGAAAAACTGTTTTTT	CASSFNRDEKLFF
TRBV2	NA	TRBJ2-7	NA	TGTGCCAGCAGTGAATCGGACGGAGGCCGCGAGCAGTACTTC	CASSESDGGREQYF
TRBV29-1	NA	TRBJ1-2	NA	TGCAGCGTTGGACAAAACTATGGCTACACCTTC	CSVGQNYGYTF
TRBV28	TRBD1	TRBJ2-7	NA	TGTGCCAGCGCCTCAGGACAGGGACCCTCCGAGCAGTACTTC	CASASGQGPSEQYF
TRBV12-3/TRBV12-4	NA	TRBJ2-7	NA	TGTGCCAGCAGTAACTACGAGCAGTACTTC	CASSNYEQYF
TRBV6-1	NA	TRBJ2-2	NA	TGTGCCAGCAGCTACATGGGAGCCGGGGAGCTGTTTTTT	CASSYMGAGELFF
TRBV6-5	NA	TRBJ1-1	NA	TGTGCCAGCACTCCGTTTGGACTAACGAACACTGAAGCTTTCTTT	CASTPFGLTNTEAFF
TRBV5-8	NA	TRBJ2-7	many	TGTGCCAGCAGCTTGGAGGGTACGGGACTTTCACAGTTCTACGAGCAGTACTTC	CASSLEGTGLSQFYEQYF
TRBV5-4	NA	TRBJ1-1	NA	TGTGCCAGCAGCTTGGAGTCGGCCCTCACTGAAGCTTTCTTT	CASSLESALTEAFF
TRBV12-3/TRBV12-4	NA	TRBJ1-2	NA	TGTGCCAGCAGTTTATCCTTAGCTGGTGGCTACACCTTC	CASSLSLAGGYTF
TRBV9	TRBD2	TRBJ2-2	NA	TGTGCCAGCAGCGTAGCTTTCCCTAGCGGGCGGACCGGGGAGCTGTTTTTT	CASSVAFPSGRTGELFF
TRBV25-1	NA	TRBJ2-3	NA	TGTGCCAGCAGCCTGTCTGGCACAGATACGCAGTATTTT	CASSLSGTDTQYF
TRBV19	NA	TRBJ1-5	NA	TGTGCCAGTACCCCGGGGGGGTCTAAGGGCAATCAGCCCCAGCATTTT	CASTPGGSKGNQPQHF
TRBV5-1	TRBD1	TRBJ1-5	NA	TGCGCCAGCAGCTCCGGACAGGGAGCTAATCAGCCCCAGCATTTT	CASSSGQGANQPQHF
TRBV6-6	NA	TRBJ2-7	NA	TGTGCCAGCAGCCCGGTGGGCTACGAGCAGTACTTC	CASSPVGYEQYF
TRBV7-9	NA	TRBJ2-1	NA	TGTGCCAGCAGCTTAGCCCCAGGCCAGGCGGAGCAGTTCTTC	CASSLAPGQAEQFF
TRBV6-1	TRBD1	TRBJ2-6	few	TGTGCCAGCAGTGGGACAGGGGGCTCTGGGGCCAACGTCCTGACTTTC	CASSGTGGSGANVLTF
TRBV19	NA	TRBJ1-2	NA	TGTGCCAGTAACAGAGGTGGCTACACCTTC	CASNRGGYTF
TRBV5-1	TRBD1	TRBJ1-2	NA	TGCGCCAGCAGCGGCACAGGGGGCCGGGACTATGGCTACACCTTC	CASSGTGGRDYGYTF
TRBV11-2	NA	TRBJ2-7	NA	TGTGCCAGCAGCTTCATTCGAGGGGACTCCTACGAGCAGTACTTC	CASSFIRGDSYEQYF
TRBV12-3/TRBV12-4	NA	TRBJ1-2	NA	TGTGCCAGCAGTTTAGTAAGGTTCGGTGGCTACACCTTC	CASSLVRFGGYTF
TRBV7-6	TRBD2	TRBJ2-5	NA	TGTGCCAGCAGCAAACAACGAGCGGGGCAAGAGACCCAGTACTTC	CASSKQRAGQETQYF
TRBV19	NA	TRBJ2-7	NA	TGTGCCAGTAGTATAGTGTTAGCGGAGAGCTACGAGCAGTACTTC	CASSIVLAESYEQYF
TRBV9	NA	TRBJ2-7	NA	TGTGCCAGCAGCGCATACTCGGGACTCAGCTACGAGCAGTACTTC	CASSAYSGLSYEQYF
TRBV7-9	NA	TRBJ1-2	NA	TGTGCCAGCAGCTCCCAGGATGACTATGGCTACACCTTC	CASSSQDDYGYTF
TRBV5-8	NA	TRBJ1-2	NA	TGTGCCAGCATCACCTTGGCACGCGGCTACACCTTC	CASITLARGYTF
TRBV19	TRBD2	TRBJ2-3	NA	TGTGCCAGTAGTATAGGCGGGGAGGGAGATACGCAGTATTTT	CASSIGGEGDTQYF
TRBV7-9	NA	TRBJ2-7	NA	TGTGCCAGCAACTCGATGGATGGCTCCCCTCCTTACGAGCAGTACTTC	CASNSMDGSPPYEQYF
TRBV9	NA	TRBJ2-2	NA	TGTGCCAGCAGCGCCAGGGAGGCAAACACCGGGGAGCTGTTTTTT	CASSAREANTGELFF
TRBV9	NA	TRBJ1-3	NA	TGTGCCAGCAGCGTTGGGCACTCTGGAAACACCATATATTTT	CASSVGHSGNTIYF
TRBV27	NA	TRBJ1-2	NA	TGTGCCAGCAGTCGAGGGACCAACGGGCGCTACACCTTC	CASSRGTNGRYTF
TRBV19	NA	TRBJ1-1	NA	TGTGCCAGTCAGTTTTGGGAGGGCGATATAGGGGAAGCTTTCTTT	CASQFWEGDIGEAFF
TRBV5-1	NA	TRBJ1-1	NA	TGCGCCAGCAGCTCCCTATCCGGGGGGATGAACACTGAAGCTTTCTTT	CASSSLSGGMNTEAFF
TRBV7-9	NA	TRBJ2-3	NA	TGTGCCAGCAGCTTAGAGGGGGGCTTGTACACAGATACGCAGTATTTT	CASSLEGGLYTDTQYF
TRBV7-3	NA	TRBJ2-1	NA	TGTGCCAGCAGCTTAACCGACCTTAAGGCAGGGATCTACAATGAGCAGTTCTTC	CASSLTDLKAGIYNEQFF
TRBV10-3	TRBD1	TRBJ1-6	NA	TGTGCCATCAGCTCCGGGACAGGGGTCTCACCCCTCCACTTT	CAISSGTGVSPLHF
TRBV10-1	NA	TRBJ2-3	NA	TGCGCCAGCAGTGAGAATCCGGGGGGCACAGATACGCAGTATTTT	CASSENPGGTDTQYF
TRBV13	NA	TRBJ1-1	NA	TGTGCCAGCAGCTATGACAGGAGGAACACTGAAGCTTTCTTT	CASSYDRRNTEAFF
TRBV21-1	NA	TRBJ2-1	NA	TGTGCCAGCAGCACCTCTTTCGGGGTACAGTCCTACAATGAGCAGTTCTTC	CASSTSFGVQSYNEQFF
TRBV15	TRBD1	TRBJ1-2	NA	TGTGCCACCAGCAGCTATCCGACAGGGGTAATGAAGTATGGCTACACCTTC	CATSSYPTGVMKYGYTF
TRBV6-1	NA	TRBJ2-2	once	TGTGCCAGCAGTGTAAATCCAGGGTATTCACCCGGGGAGCTGTTTTTT	CASSVNPGYSPGELFF
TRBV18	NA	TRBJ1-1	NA	TGTGCCAGCTCACAGGCGACCCCCGAAGCTTTCTTT	CASSQATPEAFF
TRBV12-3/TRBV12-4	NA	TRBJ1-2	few	TGTGCCAGCAGCTACGGGTGGGGCTACACCTTC	CASSYGWGYTF
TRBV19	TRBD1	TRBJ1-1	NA	TGTGCCACCAAGACAGGGGTCACTGAAGCTTTCTTT	CATKTGVTEAFF